This T cell receptor beta chain is from a study of control samples from healthy donors and cancer patients. The assay was immunoSEQ multiplex PCR, and TCRdb's table has in-frame clones only and misses some. The table for this sample gives under 200,000 clones. Germline CDR1 and CDR2: SGHRS and YFSETQ. Trimming pared 4 bases from V and 0 bases from J, leaving 17 bases between. The CDR3 is 16 amino acids. This TCR came from a woman aged 25 to 39 in good health. V gene TRBV5-1 combines with J gene TRBJ2-7; D gene ambiguous. Sequences were obtained from blood. Here the CDR3 reads CASSRETSIGSYEQYF. Here the CDR3 DNA reads TGCGCCAGCAGCAGGGAAACATCGATTGGCTCCTACGAGCAGTACTTC. Supplemented by reference TRBV5-1 and TRBJ2-7, the full variable domain reads KAGVTQTPRYLIKTRGQQVTLSCSPISGHRSVSWYQQTPGQGLQFLFEYFSETQRNKGNFPGRFSGRQFSNSRSEMNVSTLELGDSALYLCASSRETSIGSYEQYFGPGTRLTVT.